The clone carrying this TCR beta chain has a single count. What it binds is unknown. This entry is derived from a study of shared clonotypes between healthy human individuals. The CDR3 sequence is 11 residues long. V lost 4 bases, J lost 12 bases, and 11 bases lay in between. From germline, CDR1 is SGHDT and CDR2 YYEEEE. Naive CD45RA+ and memory CD45RA-negative subsets were split from CD4+ cells. Data came from immunoSEQ multiplex PCR; TCRdb stores just in-frame clones and leaves some out. The sample lists some 2,000,000 clones; approximately 96% were seen once. Study-level points and caveats: Only blood was sampled; tissue repertoires likely differ. Naive subsets typically showed greater estimated richness than memory subsets.

This chain uses TRBV5-6 with TRBJ2-1; D is undetermined. Sequences were obtained from naive CD4+ T cells sorted from blood. This sample's subset: CD45RA+ positively selected. The clonotype originates from a young man in good health. The DNA of the CDR3 is TGTGCCAGCAGCAACAGCCTAAGGCAGTTCTTC. As protein: CASSNSLRQFF.